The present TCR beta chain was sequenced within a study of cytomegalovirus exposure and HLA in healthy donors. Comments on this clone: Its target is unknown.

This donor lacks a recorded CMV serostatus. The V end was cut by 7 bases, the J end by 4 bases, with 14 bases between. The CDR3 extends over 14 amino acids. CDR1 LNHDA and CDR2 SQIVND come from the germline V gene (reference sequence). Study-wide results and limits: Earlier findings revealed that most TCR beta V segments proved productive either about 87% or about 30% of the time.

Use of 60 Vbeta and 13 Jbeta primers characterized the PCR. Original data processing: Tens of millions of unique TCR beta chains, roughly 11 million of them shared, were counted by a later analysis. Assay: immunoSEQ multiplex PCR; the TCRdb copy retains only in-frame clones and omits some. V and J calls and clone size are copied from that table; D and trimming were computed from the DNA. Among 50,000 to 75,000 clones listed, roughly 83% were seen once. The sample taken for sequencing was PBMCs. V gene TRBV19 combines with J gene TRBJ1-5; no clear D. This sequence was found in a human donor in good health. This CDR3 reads CASNLLGRNQPQHF. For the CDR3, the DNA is TGTGCCAGTAATTTACTAGGTAGAAATCAGCCCCAGCATTTT.